This T cell receptor beta chain was observed in a study of neoadjuvant anti-PD-1 for oral cavity cancer. As for the study in general: Around day 43, patients without progression received a fourth nivolumab dose before surgery.

Clones were sequenced by immunoSEQ multiplex PCR, and TCRdb holds only the in-frame ones, with some missing. This sample yields 7,500 to 8,000 clones, of which around 63% are seen a single time; around 3.2% belongs to the top ten. As for time point: after neoadjuvant nivolumab, at surgical resection. These newly diagnosed stage II-IVA oral cavity squamous cell carcinoma patients had no prior systemic or radiation treatment. PBMCs were not maintained or expanded in culture before analysis. Germline V CDR1 and CDR2: SGHRS, YFSETQ. V shed 3 bases and J shed 0 bases, with 16 bases lying between them. CDR3 length: 18 amino acids.

The gene calls are TRBV5-1 and TRBJ2-6, with D hard to call. Source: PBMCs, taken after nivolumab (anti-PD-1) treatment. This TCR derives from a person aged 35-79 years with oral cavity squamous cell carcinoma. In DNA form, the CDR3 reads TGCGCCAGCAGCTCCTTGGGCCCCCCTTTCTCTGGGGCCAACGTCCTGACTTTC. It specifies CASSSLGPPFSGANVLTF.